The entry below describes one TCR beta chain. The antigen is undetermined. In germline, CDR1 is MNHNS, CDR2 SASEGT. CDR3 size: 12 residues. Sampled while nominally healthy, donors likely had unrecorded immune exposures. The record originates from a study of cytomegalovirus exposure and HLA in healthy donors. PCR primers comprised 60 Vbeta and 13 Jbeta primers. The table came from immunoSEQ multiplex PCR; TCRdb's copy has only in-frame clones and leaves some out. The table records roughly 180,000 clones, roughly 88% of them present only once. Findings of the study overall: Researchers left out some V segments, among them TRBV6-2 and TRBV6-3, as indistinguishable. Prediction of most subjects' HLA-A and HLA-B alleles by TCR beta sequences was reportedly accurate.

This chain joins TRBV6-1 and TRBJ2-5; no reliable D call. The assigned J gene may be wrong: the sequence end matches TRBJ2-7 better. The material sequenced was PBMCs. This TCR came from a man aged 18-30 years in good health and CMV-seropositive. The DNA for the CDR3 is TGTGCCAGCAGTGAAGGGTCCTACGAGCAGTACTTC. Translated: CASSEGSYEQYF.